The 12 T cell receptor beta chains presented below share a single source sample, sequenced in a study of blood T cell repertoires in COVID-19. Profiled with immunoSEQ multiplex PCR; TCRdb holds only in-frame clones, not every one. Here the sample spans around 140,000 clones, about 89% being singletons. Sequenced material: peripheral blood. These receptors all come from a man between 45 and 60 years old with active or convalescent COVID-19.

V gene TRBV29-1 combines with J gene TRBJ2-1; 8 bases are shared with TRBD1. CDR3 length equals 15 residues. Germline trimming cut 6 bases from V and 8 bases from J; bases unmatched to any gene: 15. The germline V gene encodes CDR1 SQVTM and CDR2 ANQGSEA. CDR3 loop: CSVSRGTGGMYEQFF. The CDR3 DNA reads TGCAGCGTCAGTAGGGGAACAGGGGGGATGTATGAGCAGTTCTTC.

The chain carries TRBV7-9 and TRBJ2-7; 8 bases align to TRBD2. Germline V gene data show CDR1 as SEHNR and CDR2 as FQNEAQ (reference sequence). With V trimmed by 2 bases and J by 6 bases, 9 bases remained unmatched. The CDR3 sequence is 15 residues long. DNA of the CDR3: TGTGCCAGCAGCTTAAGGGCTACGGCGGGGGGCGAGCAGTACTTC. The encoded protein is CASSLRATAGGEQYF.

This clone was counted only a few times. A junction end diverges from the germline sequence, so it may reflect a read error. J is TRBJ1-1 and V is TRBV30, with D perhaps TRBD1 (5 bases). The CDR3 is 11 amino acids. The germline gives CDR1 GTSNPN, CDR2 SVGIG (reference sequence). The CDR3 reads CAWSGRGQGGF. The CDR3 bases are TGTGCCTGGAGTGGGAGGGGCCAGGGTGGCTTT.

The chain is built from TRBV25-1 and TRBJ2-1; D possibly corresponds to TRBD1 (7 bases). Trimming shortened V by 4 bases and J by 0 bases, and 19 bases separated the two germline ends. The CDR3 sequence is 18 residues long. Per germline, CDR1 MGHDK and CDR2 SYGVNS. This CDR3 reads CASSGLGTAGSSYNEQFF. DNA for the CDR3: TGTGCCAGCAGTGGGTTAGGGACAGCCGGGAGCTCCTACAATGAGCAGTTCTTC.

This chain connects TRBV5-1 to TRBJ2-5, with a tentative D call TRBD2 (7 bases). V lost 1 base, J lost 1 base, and 14 bases lay in between. The CDR3 runs 16 residues. Germline V gives CDR1 SGHRS, CDR2 YFSETQ. Written as DNA, the CDR3 is TGCGCCAGCAGCTTGTTAGGCGGGGGCCGCCAAGAGACCCAGTACTTC. Translation gives CASSLLGGGRQETQYF.

This clone occurred a few times. J is TRBJ1-5 and V is TRBV7-8; D might be TRBD1 (5 bases). The CDR3 has 14 residues. Germline CDR1 SGHVS, CDR2 FQNEAQ. V lost 1 base, J lost 5 bases, and 9 bases lay in between. The CDR3 protein is CASSLVPRDQPQHF. Written as DNA, the CDR3 is TGTGCCAGCAGCTTAGTGCCCAGGGATCAGCCCCAGCATTTT.

V is TRBV10-1 and J is TRBJ1-2; D call uncertain. The CDR3 has 13 amino acids. Germline V CDR1 and CDR2: WNHNN, SYGVQD (reference sequence). The V end was cut by 3 bases, the J end by 2 bases, with 7 bases between. CDR3 sequence (DNA): TGCGCCAGCAGTGAACGCGAGAACTATGGCTACACCTTC. Amino acid sequence: CASSERENYGYTF.

The chain couples TRBV10-3 to TRBJ2-1; perhaps TRBD2 as D (6 bases). Germline assignment: CDR1 ENHRY and CDR2 SYGVKD. The ends were cut back, 4 bases at V and 5 bases at J, with 15 bases in the middle. This CDR3 has 15 residues. CDR3 region: CAISGRGIPDNEQFF. CDR3 sequence (DNA): TGTGCCATCAGTGGGCGGGGTATCCCCGACAATGAGCAGTTCTTC.

The rearrangement joins TRBV7-2 to TRBJ1-5; D perhaps matches TRBD1 (6 bases). Trimming left V 1 base short and J 9 bases short, with 19 bases between. The CDR3 is made up of 16 amino acids. Germline CDR1 is SGHTA and CDR2 is FQGNSA. The CDR3 loop is CASSLGLGGAIGPQHF. CDR3 nucleotides: TGTGCCAGCAGCTTAGGACTAGGGGGGGCTATCGGGCCCCAGCATTTT.

V is TRBV6-1 and J is TRBJ1-2, with no clear D. The V end lost 0 bases, the J end lost 0 bases, and 8 bases lay between the germline ends. CDR1 is MNHNS and CDR2 is SASEGT in the germline V gene. The CDR3 consists of 15 residues. The CDR3 region is CASSEAHTANYGYTF. The CDR3 nucleotides read TGTGCCAGCAGTGAAGCTCATACAGCTAACTATGGCTACACCTTC.

The chain joins TRBV19 to TRBJ1-5, with TRBD1 matching 8 bases. CDR1 and CDR2 (germline): LNHDA, SQIVND (reference sequence). Trimming at V came to 2 bases and at J to 4 bases, leaving 7 bases not matched to a gene. The CDR3 covers 16 residues. CDR3 region: CASSIRGQGLNQPQHF. In nucleotides, the CDR3 is TGTGCCAGTAGTATAAGAGGACAGGGCCTAAATCAGCCCCAGCATTTT.

CDR3 DNA: TGTGCCAGCAGCTTAGCGGGCAGTTCGGGGGAGCTGTTTTTT. Its translation is CASSLAGSSGELFF. The chain recombines TRBV7-6 with TRBJ2-2; D unresolved. This CDR3 is 14 amino acids long. Germline CDR1 reads SGHVS; CDR2 reads FNYEAQ. Trimming left V 0 bases short and J 8 bases short, with 10 bases between.